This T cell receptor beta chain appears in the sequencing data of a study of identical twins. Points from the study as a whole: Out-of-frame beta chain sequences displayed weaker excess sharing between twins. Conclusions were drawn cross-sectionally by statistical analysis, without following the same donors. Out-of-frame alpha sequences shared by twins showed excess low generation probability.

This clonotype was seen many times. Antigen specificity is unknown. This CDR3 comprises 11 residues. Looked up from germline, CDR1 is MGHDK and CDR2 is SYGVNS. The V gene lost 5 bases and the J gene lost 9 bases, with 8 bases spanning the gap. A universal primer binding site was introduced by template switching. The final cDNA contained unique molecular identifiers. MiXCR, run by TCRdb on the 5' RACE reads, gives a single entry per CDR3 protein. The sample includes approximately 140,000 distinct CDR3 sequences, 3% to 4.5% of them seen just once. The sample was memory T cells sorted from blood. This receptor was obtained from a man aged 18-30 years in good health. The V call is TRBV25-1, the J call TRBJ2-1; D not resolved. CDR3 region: CASSRVFEQFF. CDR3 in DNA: TGTGCCAGCAGTAGGGTCTTTGAGCAGTTCTTC.